Shown below are 3 T cell receptor beta chains from a single sample sequenced in a study of blood T cell repertoires in COVID-19. Method: immunoSEQ multiplex PCR; TCRdb's copy keeps in-frame clones and lacks some. Seen here are 100,000 or so clones, roughly four fifths observed once, and the top ten hold around 4%. The sequencing input was peripheral blood. Source of these receptors: a man aged 55 to 70 with acute or convalescent COVID-19.

The chain joins TRBV24-1 to TRBJ1-1, with D possibly TRBD1 on 5 matching bases. Trimming removed 4 bases at V and 4 bases at J, with 12 bases between. Germline CDR1 KGHDR, CDR2 SFDVKD. CDR3 size: 14 residues. CDR3 sequence (DNA): TGTGCCACCAGTGAGGGGGGTGAGGGCACTGAAGCTTTCTTT. This translates into CATSEGGEGTEAFF.

The table lists this clone with a few counts. The chain couples TRBV30 to TRBJ2-1; 8 bases align to TRBD2. The J segment lost 2 bases and the V segment lost 4 bases, leaving 4 bases of the junction unmatched. The CDR3 runs to 14 residues. Germline CDR1 and CDR2: GTSNPN and SVGIG (reference sequence). CDR3: CAWNPGGTYNEQFF. In nucleotides, the CDR3 is TGTGCCTGGAATCCGGGGGGGACCTACAATGAGCAGTTCTTC.

This chain uses TRBV6-5 with TRBJ2-1; TRBD1 is a possible D gene (6 bases). V was trimmed by 4 bases and J by 6 bases, leaving 13 bases between them. CDR3 length: 14 residues. Germline values: CDR1 MNHEY, CDR2 SVGAGI. The CDR3 loop is CASSSGQSGNEQFF. CDR3 sequence (DNA): TGTGCCAGCAGTTCCGGACAGAGTGGCAATGAGCAGTTCTTC.